This T cell receptor beta chain was sequenced during a study of blood T cell repertoires in COVID-19. Looking at the study overall: In each case, the material was cDNA or gDNA derived from T cells, B-cell-depleted T cells, or PBMCs.

Here immunoSEQ multiplex PCR was the method, and the copy in TCRdb shows in-frame clones only, minus some. The profile covers around 320,000 clones, with roughly 90% appearing a single time and around 3.9% taken by the ten largest. J was trimmed by 5 bases and V by 4 bases; bases with no gene match: 9. Germline loops: CDR1 SQVTM, CDR2 ANQGSEA. The CDR3 has 14 residues. Within the 2 weeks before study entry, each person in the exposed group met a COVID-19 case. The chain couples TRBV29-1 to TRBJ1-1; 8 bases map to TRBD1. The clonotype originates from a woman aged 25 to 39 who had been exposed to COVID-19. The material sequenced was PBMCs or T cells enriched from blood (not recorded which). The CDR3 region has the DNA TGCAGCGTTGCTTTCCCAGGGGGCGCGACTGAAGCTTTCTTT. This codes for CSVAFPGGATEAFF.